This T cell receptor beta chain is from a study of long-term antiretroviral therapy in people with HIV (dated by TCRdb to 2022 to 2024). Regarding the complete study: The earliest samples were collected roughly a decade before the 2015 WHO recommendation for immediate ART, at a time when ART was usually postponed until CD4 counts fell. A total of some 210 cryopreserved PBMC samples were contributed to the cohort by 30 adults with confirmed HIV infection, with samples collected serially over a mean of around 6 years (range 1-12). This retrospective serial study examined whether starting ART and sustained HIV suppression were associated with changes in the composition and diversity of the TRB repertoire in peripheral blood. Of the approximately 32 participants with HIV, some 12 were female. Test extractions of a monoclonal T-cell line alongside fewer than 40 polyclonal samples showed no cross-contamination during QIAcube processing. General findings and caveats noted by the study authors: Expanded TRB clones identified before ART initiation dominated the repertoire at all time points, although this dominance fluctuated and declined in many PLHIV after ART. The samples were dated from about 2004 to 2017, and the ART regimens that were used may be less effective than current ART regimens. Starting ART was linked to a significant rise in TRB diversity, yet even with long-term ART the diversity remained significantly lower than in transplant donor controls. Inferences about post-ART repertoire changes were limited because no data were available on ART adherence, viral resistance or therapy changes. Because pre-ART samples had limited cell numbers, unsorted PBMC were profiled rather than sorted CD4+ and CD8+ T cells. Owing to limited PBMC availability, only the TCR beta chain was sequenced, without alpha chain pairing. Compared with controls, HIV repertoires had narrower CDR3 length ranges, and the network structure pointed to an antigen-experienced repertoire that shifted only slightly toward naive after ART.

The immunoSEQ hsTCRB v3.0 assay was used at survey level resolution to sequence the TRB variable region. The target sequencing depth for TRB was about 40,000-55,000 T-cell genomes per sample. An Illumina MiSeq with a v3 150-cycle kit was used to sequence the pooled TRB libraries. Per the source publication's procedure: Repertoire analysis ran in R within a reproducible Nextflow workflow covering QC, data transformation and analysis. Custom analyses were implemented in LymphoSeq2, an R package for AIRR-Seq data exploration. After excluding a few samples that yielded fewer than 5000 total TRB sequences, 190 or so HIV repertoires remained for analysis. Of the 188 retained HIV repertoires, almost 60 were collected before and roughly 130 after ART initiation. Each repertoire was downsampled to 5000 TRB nucleotide sequences, and summary statistics were averaged across 100 downsampling iterations. The analysis kept only TRB sequences whose CDR3 regions were at least seven amino acids long. Diversity was assessed using a clonality score derived from Shannon entropy and using the Gini coefficient. Repertoire networks linked the top 5000 CDR3 amino acid sequences whenever two sequences differed by an edit distance of one. For TRB CDR3 amino acid sequences, GLIPH2 was used to predict antigen specificity groups and MHC restriction. To flag known associations with CMV, EBV, HIV or tissue antigens, CDR3 amino acid sequences were compared against VDJdb and McPAS-TCR. Pre-ART, post-ART and control groups were compared with Wilcoxon signed-rank tests and Holm-Bonferroni correction. TCRdb limited this immuneACCESS table to in-frame rearrangements with V and J called. A share of clones is missing; checked studies link under half to unresolved V genes, and the rest is unexplained. The V and J calls and clone size come from that table; D and trimming were worked out from the DNA. The sample table shows about 20,000 clones, and under 90% are seen once. In total, the top ten clones hold around a tenth of the sample.

This clone counts as medium-sized (0.01 to 0.1%). No cognate antigen has been identified for it. Per-base qualities were not stored, and no clone one base away is much larger. To be included, a participant needed at least one PBMC sample from before ART initiation plus at least two post-ART samples. Treatment was received in the United States of America by all participants with HIV. Before DNA extraction, cryopreserved samples of about 1-10 million PBMC were thawed and washed. At the time of the earliest PBMC sample, participants with HIV were aged between about 20 and 54 years. PBMC samples from each participant spanned 1-4 timepoints before ART initiation and 2-8 timepoints after ART initiation, with a median of 7 samples. For every participant, serial HIV viral load, CD4+ T-cell count, ART history and demographic data were obtained. Genomic DNA was extracted from unsorted PBMC with a Qiagen kit on a QIAcube, processed in batches of 12 samples.

CDR3 length: 20 amino acids, cysteine to phenylalanine. Only the CDR3 part of the read is kept: 60 bases, read in frame from the first base. As encoded in the germline V gene, CDR1 is SGHTA while CDR2 is FQGTGA. Trimmed from V: 4 bases; trimmed from J: 0 bases; junction bases lacking a gene match: 10. Recombination connected TRBV7-3 to TRBJ2-3; 16 bases in the junction line up with TRBD2. The TCR sequence derives from a man aged 35 to 55 with HIV. The sequencing here drew on unsorted PBMCs, taken less than 2.5 years after starting antiretroviral therapy. The CDR3 region has the sequence CASSSSGTSGGAFSTDTQYF. Here is the DNA: TGTGCCAGCAGCTCCTCCGGGACTAGCGGGGGGGCATTCAGCACAGATACGCAGTATTTT.